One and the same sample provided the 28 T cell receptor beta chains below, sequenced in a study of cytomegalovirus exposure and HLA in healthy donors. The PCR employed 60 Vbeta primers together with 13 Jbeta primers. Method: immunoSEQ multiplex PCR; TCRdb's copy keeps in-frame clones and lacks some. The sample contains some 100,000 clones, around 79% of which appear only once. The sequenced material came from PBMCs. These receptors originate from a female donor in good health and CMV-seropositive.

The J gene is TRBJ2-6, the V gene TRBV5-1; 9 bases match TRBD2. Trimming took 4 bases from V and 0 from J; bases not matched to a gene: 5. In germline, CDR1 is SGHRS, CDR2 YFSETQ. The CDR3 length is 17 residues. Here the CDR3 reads CASSPQRGASGANVLTF. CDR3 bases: TGCGCCAGCAGCCCACAGCGGGGGGCCTCTGGGGCCAACGTCCTGACTTTC.

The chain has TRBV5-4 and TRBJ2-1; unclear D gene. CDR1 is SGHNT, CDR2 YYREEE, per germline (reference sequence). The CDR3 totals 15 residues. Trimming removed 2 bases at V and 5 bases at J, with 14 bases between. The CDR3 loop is CASSLNAAVHNEQFF. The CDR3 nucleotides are TGTGCCAGCAGCTTAAATGCGGCGGTTCACAATGAGCAGTTCTTC. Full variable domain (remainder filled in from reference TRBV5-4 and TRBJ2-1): ETGVTQSPTHLIKTRGQQVTLRCSSQSGHNTVSWYQQALGQGPQFIFQYYREEENGRGNFPPRFSGLQFPNYSSELNVNALELDDSALYLCASSLNAAVHNEQFFGPGTRLTVL.

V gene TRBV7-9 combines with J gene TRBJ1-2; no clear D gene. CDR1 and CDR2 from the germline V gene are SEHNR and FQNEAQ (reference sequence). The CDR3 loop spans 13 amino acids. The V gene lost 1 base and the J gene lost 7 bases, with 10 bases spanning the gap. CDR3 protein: CASSLDHRGGYTF. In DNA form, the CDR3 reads TGTGCCAGCAGCTTAGACCACCGGGGTGGCTACACCTTC.

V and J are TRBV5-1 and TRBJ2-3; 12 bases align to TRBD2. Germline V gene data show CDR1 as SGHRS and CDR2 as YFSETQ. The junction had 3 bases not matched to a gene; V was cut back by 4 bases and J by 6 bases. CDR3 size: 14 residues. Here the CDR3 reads CASSPTSGGDTQYF. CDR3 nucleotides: TGCGCCAGCAGCCCTACTAGCGGGGGGGATACGCAGTATTTT.

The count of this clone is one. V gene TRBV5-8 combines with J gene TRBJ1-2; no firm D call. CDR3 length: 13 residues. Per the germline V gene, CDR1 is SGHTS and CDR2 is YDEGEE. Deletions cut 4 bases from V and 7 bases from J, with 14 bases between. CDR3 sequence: CASSPRIRGGYTF. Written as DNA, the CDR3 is TGTGCCAGCAGCCCCAGAATTCGGGGTGGCTACACCTTC.

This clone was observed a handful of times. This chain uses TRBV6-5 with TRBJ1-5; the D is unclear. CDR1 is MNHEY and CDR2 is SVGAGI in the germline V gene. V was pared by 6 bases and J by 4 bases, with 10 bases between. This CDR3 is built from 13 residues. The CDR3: CASSVNSNQPQHF. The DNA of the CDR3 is TGTGCCAGCAGCGTCAACAGTAATCAGCCCCAGCATTTT.

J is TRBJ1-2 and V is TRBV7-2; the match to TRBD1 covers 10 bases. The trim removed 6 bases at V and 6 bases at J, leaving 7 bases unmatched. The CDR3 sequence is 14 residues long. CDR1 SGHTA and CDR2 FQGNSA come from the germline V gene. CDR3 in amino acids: CASRPPGQGHGYTF. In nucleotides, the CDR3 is TGTGCCAGCAGGCCTCCGGGACAGGGGCATGGCTACACCTTC.

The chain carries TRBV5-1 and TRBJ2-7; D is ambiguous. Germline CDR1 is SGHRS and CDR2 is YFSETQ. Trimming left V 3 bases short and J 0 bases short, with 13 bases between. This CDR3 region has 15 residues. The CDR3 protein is CASSSRGGSSYEQYF. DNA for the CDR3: TGCGCCAGCAGCTCGCGAGGCGGTTCCTCCTACGAGCAGTACTTC.

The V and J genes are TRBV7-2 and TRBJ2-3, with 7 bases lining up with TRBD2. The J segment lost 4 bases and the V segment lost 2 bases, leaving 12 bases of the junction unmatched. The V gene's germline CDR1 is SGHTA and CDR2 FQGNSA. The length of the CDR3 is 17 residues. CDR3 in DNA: TGTGCCAGCAGCTTATTCGGCCCTAGCGGAGCGGCAGATACGCAGTATTTT. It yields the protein CASSLFGPSGAADTQYF.

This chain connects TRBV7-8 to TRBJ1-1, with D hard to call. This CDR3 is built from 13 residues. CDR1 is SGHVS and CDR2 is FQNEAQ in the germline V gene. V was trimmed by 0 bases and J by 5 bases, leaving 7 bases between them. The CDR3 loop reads CASSLAGRTEAFF. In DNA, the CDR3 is TGTGCCAGCAGCTTAGCTGGGAGAACTGAAGCTTTCTTT. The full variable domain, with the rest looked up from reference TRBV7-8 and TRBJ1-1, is GAGVSQSPRYKVAKRGQDVALRCDPISGHVSLFWYQQALGQGPEFLTYFQNEAQLDKSGLPSDRFFAERPEGSVSTLKIQRTQQEDSAVYLCASSLAGRTEAFFGQGTRLTVV.

As DNA, the CDR3 is TGTGCTAGTGCCCTCATACAGGGGCACGTTCCGGATGGCTACACCTTC. Translated: CASALIQGHVPDGYTF. This sequence joins TRBV12-5 and TRBJ1-2; 7 bases are shared with TRBD1. V shed 7 bases, J shed 6 bases, and the junction held 17 bases outside the gene matches. The germline V gene encodes CDR1 LGHNT and CDR2 FRNRAP. CDR3 length: 16 amino acids.

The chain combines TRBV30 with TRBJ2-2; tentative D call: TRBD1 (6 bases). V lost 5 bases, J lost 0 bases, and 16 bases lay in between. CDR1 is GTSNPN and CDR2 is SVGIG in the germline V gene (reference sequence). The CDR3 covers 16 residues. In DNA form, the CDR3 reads TGTGCCTGGCTTCCGGGACACAGTTCGAACACCGGGGAGCTGTTTTTT. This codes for CAWLPGHSSNTGELFF. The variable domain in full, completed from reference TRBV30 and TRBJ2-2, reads SQTIHQWPATLVQPVGSPLSLECTVEGTSNPNLYWYRQAAGRGLQLLFYSVGIGQISSEVPQNLSASRPQDRQFILSSKKLLLSDSGFYLCAWLPGHSSNTGELFFGEGSRLTVL.

The CDR3 loop reads CATSGASGGLYNEQFF. DNA of the CDR3: TGTGCCACCAGCGGTGCTAGCGGGGGTCTATACAATGAGCAGTTCTTC. The V and J genes are TRBV15 and TRBJ2-1, with 10 bases that match TRBD2. CDR1 LNHNV and CDR2 YYDKDF come from the germline V gene (reference sequence). V was pared by 5 bases and J by 4 bases, with 8 bases of the junction left unmatched. The length of the CDR3 is 16 residues.

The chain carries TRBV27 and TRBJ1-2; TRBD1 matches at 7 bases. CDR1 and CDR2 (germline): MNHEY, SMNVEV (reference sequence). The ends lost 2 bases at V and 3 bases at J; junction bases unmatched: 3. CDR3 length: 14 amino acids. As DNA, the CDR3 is TGTGCCAGCAGTTTACAGGGGGGTCACTATGGCTACACCTTC. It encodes CASSLQGGHYGYTF.

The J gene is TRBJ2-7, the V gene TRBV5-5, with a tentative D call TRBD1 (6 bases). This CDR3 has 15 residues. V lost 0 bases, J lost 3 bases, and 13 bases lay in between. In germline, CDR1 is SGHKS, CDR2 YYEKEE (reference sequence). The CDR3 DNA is TGTGCCAGCAGCTTGGAAGGGGGAAGGGTCTACGAGCAGTACTTC. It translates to CASSLEGGRVYEQYF. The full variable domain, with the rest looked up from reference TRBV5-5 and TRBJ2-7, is DAGVTQSPTHLIKTRGQQVTLRCSPISGHKSVSWYQQVLGQGPQFIFQYYEKEERGRGNFPDRFSARQFPNYSSELNVNALLLGDSALYLCASSLEGGRVYEQYFGPGTRLTVT.

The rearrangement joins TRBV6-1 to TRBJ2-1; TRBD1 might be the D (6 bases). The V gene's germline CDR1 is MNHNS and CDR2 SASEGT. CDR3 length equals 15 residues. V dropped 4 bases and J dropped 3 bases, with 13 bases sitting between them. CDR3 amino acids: CASSAQGESYNEQFF. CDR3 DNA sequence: TGTGCCAGCAGTGCACAGGGAGAGAGCTACAATGAGCAGTTCTTC.

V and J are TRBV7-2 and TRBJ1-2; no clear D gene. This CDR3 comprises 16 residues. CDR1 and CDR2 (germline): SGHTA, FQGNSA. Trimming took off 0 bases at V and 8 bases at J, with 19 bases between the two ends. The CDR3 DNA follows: TGTGCCAGCAGCTTAGCGAGAACTTTACAATCGGGGGGCTACACCTTC. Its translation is CASSLARTLQSGGYTF. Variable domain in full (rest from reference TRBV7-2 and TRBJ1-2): GAGVSQSPSNKVTEKGKDVELRCDPISGHTALYWYRQSLGQGLEFLIYFQGNSAPDKSGLPSDRFSAERTGGSVSTLTIQRTQQEDSAVYLCASSLARTLQSGGYTFGSGTRLTVV.

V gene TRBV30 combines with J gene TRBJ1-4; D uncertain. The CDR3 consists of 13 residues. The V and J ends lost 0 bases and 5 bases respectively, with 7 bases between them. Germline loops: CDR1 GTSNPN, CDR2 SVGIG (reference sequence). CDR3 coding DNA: TGTGCCTGGAGTGTACGGGAGAATGAAAAACTGTTTTTT. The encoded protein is CAWSVRENEKLFF.

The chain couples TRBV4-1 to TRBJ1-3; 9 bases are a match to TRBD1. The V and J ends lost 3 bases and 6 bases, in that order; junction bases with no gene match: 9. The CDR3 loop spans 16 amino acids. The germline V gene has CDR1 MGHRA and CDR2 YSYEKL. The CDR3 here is CASSHGLRDRVNTIYF. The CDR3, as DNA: TGCGCCAGCAGCCATGGACTCCGGGACAGGGTAAACACCATATATTTT.

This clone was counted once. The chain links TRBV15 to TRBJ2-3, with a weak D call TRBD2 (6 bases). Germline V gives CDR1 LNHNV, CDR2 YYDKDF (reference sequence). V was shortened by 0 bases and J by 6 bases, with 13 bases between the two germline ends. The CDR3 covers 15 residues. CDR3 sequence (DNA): TGTGCCACCAGCAGAGATGGCAGCCGGGAGGATACGCAGTATTTT. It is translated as CATSRDGSREDTQYF.

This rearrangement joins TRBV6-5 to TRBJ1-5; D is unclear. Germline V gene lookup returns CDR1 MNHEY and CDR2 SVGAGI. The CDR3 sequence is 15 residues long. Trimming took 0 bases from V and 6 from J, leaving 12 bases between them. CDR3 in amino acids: CASSYSPSSGQPQHF. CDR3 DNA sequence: TGTGCCAGCAGTTACTCGCCGTCTTCGGGTCAGCCCCAGCATTTT.

The CDR3 DNA is TGTGCCAGCAGCCCCCGGACAGGTTCTAACTATGGCTACACCTTC. Amino acid sequence: CASSPRTGSNYGYTF. The chain links TRBV6-4 to TRBJ1-2, with 7 bases lining up with TRBD1. Germline loops: CDR1 MRHNA, CDR2 SNTAGT. The CDR3 loop spans 15 amino acids. Trimming took 6 bases from V and 0 from J; bases not matched to a gene: 7.

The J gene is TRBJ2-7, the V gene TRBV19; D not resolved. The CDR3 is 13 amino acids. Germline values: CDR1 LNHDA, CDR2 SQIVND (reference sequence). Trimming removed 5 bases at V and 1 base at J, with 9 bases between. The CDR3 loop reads CASSRPSSYEQYF. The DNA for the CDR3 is TGTGCCAGTAGTCGCCCCAGTTCCTACGAGCAGTACTTC.

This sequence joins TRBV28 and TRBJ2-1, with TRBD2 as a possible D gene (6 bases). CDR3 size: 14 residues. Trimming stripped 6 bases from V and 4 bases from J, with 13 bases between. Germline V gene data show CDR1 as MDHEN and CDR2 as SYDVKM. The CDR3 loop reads CASRTAGTYNEQFF. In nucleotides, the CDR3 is TGTGCCAGCAGGACTGCGGGAACTTACAATGAGCAGTTCTTC. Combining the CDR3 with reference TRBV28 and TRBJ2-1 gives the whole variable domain DVKVTQSSRYLVKRTGEKVFLECVQDMDHENMFWYRQDPGLGLRLIYFSYDVKMKEKGDIPEGYSVSREKKERFSLILESASTNQTSMYLCASRTAGTYNEQFFGPGTRLTVL.

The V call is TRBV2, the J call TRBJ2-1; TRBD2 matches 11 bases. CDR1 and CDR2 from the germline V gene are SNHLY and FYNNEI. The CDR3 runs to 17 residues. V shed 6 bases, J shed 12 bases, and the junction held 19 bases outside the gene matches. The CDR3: CASRGPTSGSSRIGQFF. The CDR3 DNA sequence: TGTGCCAGCAGGGGCCCAACTAGCGGGAGTTCCCGGATTGGGCAGTTCTTC. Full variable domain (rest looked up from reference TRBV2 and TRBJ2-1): EPEVTQTPSHQVTQMGQEVILRCVPISNHLYFYWYRQILGQKVEFLVSFYNNEISEKSEIFDDQFSVERPDGSNFTLKIRSTKLEDSAMYFCASRGPTSGSSRIGQFFGPGTRLTVL.

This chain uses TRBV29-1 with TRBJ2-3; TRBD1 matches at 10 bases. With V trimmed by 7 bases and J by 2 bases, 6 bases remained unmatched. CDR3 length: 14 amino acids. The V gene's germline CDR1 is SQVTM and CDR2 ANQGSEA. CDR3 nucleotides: TGCAGCGGGCAGGGACAGGGGTACACAGATACGCAGTATTTT. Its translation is CSGQGQGYTDTQYF.

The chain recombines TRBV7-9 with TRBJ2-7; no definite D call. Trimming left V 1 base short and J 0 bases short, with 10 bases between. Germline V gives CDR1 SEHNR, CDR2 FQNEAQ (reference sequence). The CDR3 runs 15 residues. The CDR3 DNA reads TGTGCCAGCAGCTTAGAGCGCCAGAACTCCTACGAGCAGTACTTC. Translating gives CASSLERQNSYEQYF. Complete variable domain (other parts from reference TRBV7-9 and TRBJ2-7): DTGVSQNPRHKITKRGQNVTFRCDPISEHNRLYWYRQTLGQGPEFLTYFQNEAQLEKSRLLSDRFSAERPKGSFSTLEIQRTEQGDSAMYLCASSLERQNSYEQYFGPGTRLTVT.

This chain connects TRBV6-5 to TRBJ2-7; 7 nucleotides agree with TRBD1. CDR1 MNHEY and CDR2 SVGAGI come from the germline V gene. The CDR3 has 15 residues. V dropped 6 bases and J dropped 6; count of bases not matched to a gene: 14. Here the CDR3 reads CASSRRNRGRSEQYF. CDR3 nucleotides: TGTGCCAGCAGCCGCCGGAACAGGGGACGTTCCGAGCAGTACTTC.